Listed below are T cell receptor beta chains from one sample, sequenced in a study of CD8+CD57+ T cells in acquired aplastic anemia. TCRdb redid the calling of the reads with MiXCR, one entry per CDR3 protein. The repertoire has about half a million distinct CDR3 sequences, roughly a third of them found once; the top ten carry less than 0.85%. The sample comprised sorted CD4+, CD8+, or CD8+CD57+ T cells (not recorded which) from PBMCs. These receptors originate from a human donor with aplastic anemia. The CDR3 runs from the conserved cysteine through the conserved F or W. A D gene is named only where the DNA matches it firmly. The size field is filled for only some rows; it gives once, few, many or a size class.

J,size,D,V,length,CDR3,DNA
TRBJ1-5,-,-,TRBV24-1,17,CATSARETGTANQPQHF,TGTGCCACCAGTGCTAGAGAAACCGGGACGGCTAATCAGCCCCAGCATTTT
TRBJ2-5,few,-,TRBV9,15,CASSGGWGSQETQYF,TGTGCCAGCAGCGGGGGGTGGGGAAGTCAAGAGACCCAGTACTTC
TRBJ1-1,-,-,TRBV4-3,13,CASSQQSRTEAFF,TGCGCCAGCAGCCAACAATCCCGAACTGAAGCTTTCTTT
TRBJ2-3,few,-,TRBV20-1,12,CSAGLGTPSQYF,TGCAGTGCCGGGCTAGGCACCCCTTCGCAGTATTTT
TRBJ1-2,many,TRBD1,TRBV7-9,15,CASSLTGTGGYGYTF,TGTGCCAGCAGCCTGACCGGGACAGGGGGCTATGGCTACACCTTC
TRBJ2-5,many,-,TRBV7-3,13,CASSLSGTETQYF,TGTGCCAGCAGCTTAAGCGGGACAGAGACCCAGTACTTC
TRBJ2-6,few,-,TRBV19,14,CATDSSSGANVLTF,TGTGCCACTGATAGCAGCTCTGGGGCCAACGTCCTGACTTTC
TRBJ2-1,few,TRBD1,TRBV5-1,12,CASSLDRGEQFF,TGCGCCAGCAGCTTGGACAGGGGAGAGCAGTTCTTC
TRBJ1-2,-,-,TRBV2,12,CASHKGLAGYTF,TGTGCCAGTCATAAGGGACTCGCGGGCTACACCTTC
TRBJ1-2,-,-,TRBV2,11,CASSVGGSYTF,TGTGCCAGCAGTGTCGGCGGGAGCTACACCTTC
TRBJ2-1,-,-,TRBV6-2/TRBV6-3,13,CASSATLRNEQFF,TGTGCCAGCAGTGCAACACTCCGTAATGAGCAGTTCTTC
TRBJ1-5,-,TRBD1,TRBV2,15,CASSSWDRGNQPQHF,TGTGCCAGCAGCTCCTGGGACAGGGGAAATCAGCCCCAGCATTTT
TRBJ1-2,many,-,TRBV9,13,CASSVGGIYGYTF,TGTGCCAGCAGCGTAGGCGGGATCTATGGCTACACCTTC
TRBJ1-1,-,TRBD1,TRBV13,14,CASSLGTGYGGAFF,TGTGCCAGCAGCTTAGGGACAGGGTACGGGGGGGCTTTCTTT
TRBJ2-3,few,TRBD2,TRBV19,17,CAGSRLAGGLSTDTQYF,TGTGCCGGTAGTCGACTAGCGGGAGGTCTTAGCACAGATACGCAGTATTTT
TRBJ2-7,-,-,TRBV5-4,13,CASSVAGAYEQYF,TGTGCCAGCAGCGTTGCCGGCGCCTACGAGCAGTACTTC
TRBJ1-3,few,-,TRBV6-1,14,CASRLTTSGNTIYF,TGTGCCAGCAGGTTAACAACCTCTGGAAACACCATATATTTT
TRBJ2-1,few,TRBD2,TRBV9,13,CASSLAAGGEQFF,TGTGCCAGCAGCCTAGCGGCGGGGGGTGAGCAGTTCTTC
TRBJ1-2,many,-,TRBV29-1,13,CSATKDQIYGYTF,TGCAGCGCCACCAAGGACCAGATCTATGGCTACACCTTC
TRBJ2-7,few,-,TRBV12-3/TRBV12-4,17,CASSYTYDADRSYEQYF,TGTGCCAGCAGCTACACCTATGATGCAGACAGAAGCTACGAGCAGTACTTC
TRBJ1-1,-,-,TRBV10-3,12,CAISEPGLEAFF,TGTGCCATCAGTGAGCCGGGACTTGAAGCTTTCTTT
TRBJ2-3,few,-,TRBV7-2,12,CASSPPNNTQYF,TGTGCCAGCAGCCCCCCCAACAATACGCAGTATTTT
TRBJ2-2,-,-,TRBV7-8,14,CASSLFTNTGELFF,TGTGCCAGCAGCTTATTCACAAACACCGGGGAGCTGTTTTTT
TRBJ1-5,many,-,TRBV10-3,12,CAIGPNNQPQHF,TGTGCCATTGGGCCGAACAATCAGCCCCAGCATTTT
TRBJ1-6,-,-,TRBV15,11,CATSRDFPLHF,TGTGCCACCAGCAGAGATTTCCCCCTACACTTT
TRBJ2-2,-,-,TRBV7-3,15,CASSEKGGNTGELFF,TGTGCCAGCAGCGAAAAAGGGGGGAACACCGGGGAGCTGTTTTTT
TRBJ1-1,-,TRBD1,TRBV25-1,15,CASSSQTGETTEAFF,TGTGCCAGCAGCTCCCAGACAGGGGAGACCACTGAAGCTTTCTTT
TRBJ1-5,-,TRBD1,TRBV20-1,15,CSPSGTDYSNQPQHF,TGCAGTCCAAGCGGGACAGACTATAGCAATCAGCCCCAGCATTTT
TRBJ2-7,few,TRBD1,TRBV24-1,15,CATSDRSGGAYGQYF,TGTGCCACCAGTGATCGTTCAGGGGGCGCATACGGGCAGTACTTC
TRBJ2-6,many,-,TRBV9,18,CASSVDGRQHSGANVLTF,TGTGCCAGCAGCGTAGATGGCAGGCAACACTCTGGGGCCAACGTCCTGACTTTC
TRBJ1-3,many,-,TRBV5-1,14,CASSLGGTGNTIYF,TGCGCCAGCAGCTTGGGCGGGACTGGAAACACCATATATTTT
TRBJ2-1,-,TRBD2,TRBV7-3,14,CASSQAGGNNEQFF,TGTGCCAGCAGCCAAGCGGGAGGGAACAATGAGCAGTTCTTC
TRBJ2-7,-,-,TRBV12-3/TRBV12-4,13,CASSLAQGSFPYF,TGTGCCAGCAGTTTAGCGCAGGGGTCGTTTCCGTACTTC
TRBJ2-4,-,TRBD2,TRBV6-1,11,CASSSGGFEYF,TGTGCCAGCAGTAGCGGGGGGTTCGAGTACTTC